This T cell receptor beta chain comes out of a study of naive and memory T cell subsets. An equimolar mix of two oligonucleotides served as the beta constant-region primer for TRBC1 and TRBC2. Four rounds of PCR amplified the ligated cDNA using nested alpha and beta constant-region primers plus SP2. TCRdb recomputed calls from the UMI-ligation and nested PCR reads with MiXCR, one row per CDR3 protein. This table holds roughly 27,000 distinct CDR3 sequences, around a tenth found once. Findings of the study overall: Over 95% of naive TCR sequences appeared only once, unlike memory subsets. Between naive and memory subsets, TCR abundance power law exponents differed.

After the first PCR, alpha and beta chain libraries were processed separately. Germline CDR1 reads SGHVS; CDR2 reads FQNEAQ. Trimming pared 1 base from V and 1 base from J, leaving 8 bases between. This CDR3 contains 15 residues. A few counts support this clonotype. The antigen is not known. Input material: effector memory CD4+ T cells from blood. Described subset: effector memory, CD45RA- CD27-. V usage is TRBV7-8 and J usage is TRBJ1-5; no reliable D call. The sequence was collected from a human donor in good health. The CDR3, as DNA: TGTGCCAGCAGCTTAGGCATTGAGAGCAATCAGCCCCAGCATTTT. Translation: CASSLGIESNQPQHF. Combining the CDR3 with reference TRBV7-8 and TRBJ1-5 gives the whole variable domain GAGVSQSPRYKVAKRGQDVALRCDPISGHVSLFWYQQALGQGPEFLTYFQNEAQLDKSGLPSDRFFAERPEGSVSTLKIQRTQQEDSAVYLCASSLGIESNQPQHFGDGTRLSIL.